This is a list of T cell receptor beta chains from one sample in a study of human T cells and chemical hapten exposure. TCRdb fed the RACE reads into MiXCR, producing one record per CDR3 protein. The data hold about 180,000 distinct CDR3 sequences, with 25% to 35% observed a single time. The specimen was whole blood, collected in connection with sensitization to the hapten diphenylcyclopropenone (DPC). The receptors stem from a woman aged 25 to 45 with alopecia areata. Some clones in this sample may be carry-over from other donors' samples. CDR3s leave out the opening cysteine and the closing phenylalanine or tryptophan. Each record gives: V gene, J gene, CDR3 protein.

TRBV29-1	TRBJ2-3	SVAGQTDTQY
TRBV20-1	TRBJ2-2	SASYSYTGELF
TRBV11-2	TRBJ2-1	ASSFLPGTSGKNEQF
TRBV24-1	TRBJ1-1	ATSDLEGAAF
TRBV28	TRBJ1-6	ASSRQGYGSPLH
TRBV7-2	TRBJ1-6	ASSLATGGSGSPLH
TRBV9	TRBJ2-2	ASSVGGTNTGELF
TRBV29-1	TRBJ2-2	SVRAGGELF
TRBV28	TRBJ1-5	ASSLNEYQPQH
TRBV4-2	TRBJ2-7	ASSQDTGSYEQY
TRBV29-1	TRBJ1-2	SVVMEGIYGYT
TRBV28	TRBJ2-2	ASSSKTSAGELF
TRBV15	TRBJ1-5	ATSLAVNSNQPQH
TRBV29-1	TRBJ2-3	SVEGSTDTQY
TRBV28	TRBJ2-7	ASSFSSGTDTYEQY
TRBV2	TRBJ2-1	ASTRGSSYNEQF
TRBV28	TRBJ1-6	ASSYPSSPLH
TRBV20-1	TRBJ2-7	SARESRGLASEQY
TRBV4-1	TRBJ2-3	ASSQDPGRDTQY
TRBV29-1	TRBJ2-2	SVWTENTGELF
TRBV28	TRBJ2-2	ATRGTGELF
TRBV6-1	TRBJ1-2	ASATVMSYGYT
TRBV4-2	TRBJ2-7	ASSQSRDSTYEQY
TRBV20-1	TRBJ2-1	SAWTSGRANEQF
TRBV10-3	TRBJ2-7	AISLAGGNEQY
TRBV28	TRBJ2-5	ASSFFSRGDQETQY
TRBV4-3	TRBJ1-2	ASSQDRQGYNT
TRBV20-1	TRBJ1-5	SARAENQPQH
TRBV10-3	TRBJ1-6	AISESGSFRSPLH